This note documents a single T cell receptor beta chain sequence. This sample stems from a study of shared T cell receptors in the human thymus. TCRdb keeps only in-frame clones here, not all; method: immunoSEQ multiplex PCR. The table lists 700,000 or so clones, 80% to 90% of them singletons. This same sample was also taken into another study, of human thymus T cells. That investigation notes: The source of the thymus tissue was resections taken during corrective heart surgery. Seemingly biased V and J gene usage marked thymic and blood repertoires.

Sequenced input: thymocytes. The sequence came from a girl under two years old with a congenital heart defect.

The CDR3 DNA sequence: TGTGCCAGCAGCTCGGATTGGGCCAGGGGCACTGGTAGCTCCTACGAGCAGTACTTC. Its translation is CASSSDWARGTGSSYEQYF. The J gene is TRBJ2-7, the V gene TRBV11-2; possibly TRBD1 for D (6 bases). The CDR3 is 19 residues long. Trimming shortened V by 4 bases and J by 0 bases, and 25 bases separated the two germline ends. CDR1 and CDR2 from the germline V gene are SGHAT and FQNNGV.